Below, 31 T cell receptor beta chains from the same sample are listed, as sequenced in a study of cytomegalovirus exposure and HLA in healthy donors. It was with 60 Vbeta and 13 Jbeta primers that the PCR ran. Sequencing was performed with immunoSEQ multiplex PCR; in TCRdb, only in-frame clones are kept and a portion is missing. The sample includes 130,000 or so clones, 77% of them seen just once. The sequencing sample was made of PBMCs. These receptors all come from a male donor in good health and CMV-seropositive.

CDR3 loop: CASRDRRGNQPQHF. CDR3 nucleotides: TGTGCCAGCAGGGACAGGCGGGGCAATCAGCCCCAGCATTTT. The chain carries TRBV6-6 and TRBJ1-5; 7 bases match TRBD1. The V and J ends lost 6 bases and 2 bases, in that order; junction bases with no gene match: 4. This CDR3 spans 14 amino acids. Germline V gene data show CDR1 as MNHNY and CDR2 as SVGAGI (reference sequence).

This chain links TRBV5-1 with TRBJ1-4; 9 positions match TRBD1. The germline gives CDR1 SGHRS, CDR2 YFSETQ. V lost 0 bases, J lost 8 bases, and 5 bases stayed unmatched. CDR3 length: 15 residues. The CDR3 region has the DNA TGCGCCAGCAGCTTGGTTGGGACAGGGAACGAAAAACTGTTTTTT. As protein: CASSLVGTGNEKLFF.

This clone was seen once. This chain joins TRBV11-2 and TRBJ1-4; weak D call: TRBD1 (6 bases). Trimming cost V 5 bases and J 6 bases, with 16 bases left between them. Germline loops: CDR1 SGHAT, CDR2 FQNNGV. The CDR3 extends over 15 amino acids. CDR3 nucleotide sequence: TGTGCCAGCAGCCCCTATAGAGGGACATATGAAAAACTGTTTTTT. Protein product: CASSPYRGTYEKLFF.

V gene TRBV6-1 combines with J gene TRBJ2-2; possibly TRBD1 for D (5 bases). The CDR3 loop spans 16 amino acids. Looked up from germline, CDR1 is MNHNS and CDR2 is SASEGT. V lost 2 bases and J lost 6, with 16 bases in between. The CDR3 bases are TGTGCCAGCAGTGAATACGTGGGGCCGCGGCCCGGGGAGCTGTTTTTT. Its translation is CASSEYVGPRPGELFF.

The chain links TRBV11-2 to TRBJ1-6, with D possibly being TRBD1 (5 bases). The CDR3 loop spans 14 amino acids. V lost 5 bases, J lost 10 bases, and 15 bases lay in between. CDR1 is SGHAT, CDR2 FQNNGV, per germline. CDR3 in amino acids: CASSPPEGYSPLHF. DNA of the CDR3: TGTGCCAGCAGCCCCCCGGAGGGGTACTCACCCCTCCACTTT.

Regarding this clone: The same CDR3 also results from other DNA sequences found in this sample. The chain recombines TRBV19 with TRBJ2-3, with D uncertain. The CDR3 loop spans 13 amino acids. In germline, CDR1 is LNHDA, CDR2 SQIVND (reference sequence). The V end lost 5 bases, the J end lost 2 bases, and 8 bases lay between the germline ends. For the CDR3, the DNA is TGTGCCAGTAGTCCCGGGTCCACAGATACGCAGTATTTT. Its protein product is CASSPGSTDTQYF.

In this sample, this clone turned up a few times. The chain links TRBV19 to TRBJ1-1, with TRBD1 as a possible D gene (6 bases). The CDR3 has 12 amino acids. Looked up from germline, CDR1 is LNHDA and CDR2 is SQIVND (reference sequence). Trimming took 3 bases from V and 8 from J, leaving 10 bases between them. The CDR3 reads CASSMGGAEAFF. CDR3 DNA: TGTGCCAGTAGTATGGGGGGGGCCGAAGCTTTCTTT.

The genes are TRBV5-4 and TRBJ1-2, with D uncertain. Trimming removed 4 bases at V and 0 bases at J, with 13 bases between. This CDR3 comprises 15 residues. Germline values: CDR1 SGHNT, CDR2 YYREEE (reference sequence). CDR3 DNA: TGTGCCAGCAGCCTTGAGGCAGTCGCTAACTATGGCTACACCTTC. Residues: CASSLEAVANYGYTF.

This chain links TRBV7-2 with TRBJ2-3, with 15 bases fitting TRBD2. This CDR3 has 18 residues. The germline CDR1 and CDR2 sequences are SGHTA and FQGNSA. Germline trimming cut 0 bases from V and 2 bases from J; bases unmatched to any gene: 3. CDR3 sequence reads: CASSLARTSGGATDTQYF. CDR3 nucleotides: TGTGCCAGCAGCTTAGCGCGGACTAGCGGGGGGGCCACAGATACGCAGTATTTT.

The chain couples TRBV15 to TRBJ2-1; perhaps TRBD2 as D (5 bases). Germline lookup yields CDR1 LNHNV and CDR2 YYDKDF (reference sequence). The CDR3 extends over 18 amino acids. The V gene lost 0 bases and the J gene lost 0 bases, with 15 bases spanning the gap. The CDR3: CATSRDRDWSSSYNEQFF. CDR3 nucleotide sequence: TGTGCCACCAGCAGAGATCGGGATTGGTCTAGCTCCTACAATGAGCAGTTCTTC.

In its sample, this clone was seen a few times. The chain has TRBV5-1 and TRBJ2-3; possibly TRBD1 for D (5 bases). CDR1 is SGHRS, CDR2 YFSETQ, per germline. V lost 0 bases and J 3 bases, leaving 8 bases between the germline ends. CDR3 length: 14 residues. The CDR3 reads CASSLGDRTDTQYF. The CDR3 DNA is TGCGCCAGCAGCTTGGGTGACAGAACAGATACGCAGTATTTT. Full variable domain (rest looked up from reference TRBV5-1 and TRBJ2-3): KAGVTQTPRYLIKTRGQQVTLSCSPISGHRSVSWYQQTPGQGLQFLFEYFSETQRNKGNFPGRFSGRQFSNSRSEMNVSTLELGDSALYLCASSLGDRTDTQYFGPGTRLTVL.

The rearrangement uses TRBV6-4 and TRBJ1-4; unclear D gene. Germline V gene data show CDR1 as MRHNA and CDR2 as SNTAGT. This CDR3 has 14 residues. V was trimmed by 6 bases and J by 6 bases, leaving 14 bases between them. This chain's CDR3 is CASSRAMGDEKLFF. CDR3 coding DNA: TGTGCCAGCAGCCGGGCCATGGGAGATGAAAAACTGTTTTTT.

A remark on this clone: Compared with germline, one end of the junction differs, possibly owing to a read error. The V and J genes are TRBV5-1 and TRBJ2-4; perhaps TRBD2 as D (5 bases). CDR1 SGHRS and CDR2 YFSETQ come from the germline V gene. The CDR3 is 13 residues long. The chain's CDR3 is CASGTEAKNSQYF. For the CDR3, the DNA is TGCGCCAGCGGTACGGAGGCCAAAAACAGTCAGTACTTC.

The chain couples TRBV5-6 to TRBJ2-5; 9 bases line up with TRBD1. TRBJ2-7 matches the DNA end more closely, so the J call is doubtful. This CDR3 contains 14 residues. The germline CDR1 and CDR2 sequences are SGHDT and YYEEEE. CDR3 protein: CASSLVGQGYEQYF. CDR3 DNA: TGTGCCAGCAGCTTGGTGGGACAGGGCTACGAGCAGTACTTC.

This clone appeared a few times. The rearrangement links TRBV19 to TRBJ2-5; 9 bases align to TRBD2. Trimming at V came to 1 base and at J to 3 bases, leaving 3 bases not matched to a gene. The CDR3 is 15 amino acids. Germline V gene data show CDR1 as LNHDA and CDR2 as SQIVND (reference sequence). This chain's CDR3 is CASSIAGLAEETQYF. The DNA for the CDR3 is TGTGCCAGTAGTATAGCGGGACTAGCAGAAGAGACCCAGTACTTC.

The CDR3 reads CASSPGAPSTDTQYF. The CDR3 DNA reads as TGTGCCAGCAGCCCAGGGGCCCCAAGCACAGATACGCAGTATTTT. This rearrangement joins TRBV28 to TRBJ2-3; D possibly corresponds to TRBD1 (6 bases). Germline V CDR1 and CDR2: MDHEN, SYDVKM. Trimming pared 6 bases from V and 0 bases from J, leaving 13 bases between. The CDR3 is 15 amino acids. Full variable domain (missing parts from reference TRBV28 and TRBJ2-3): DVKVTQSSRYLVKRTGEKVFLECVQDMDHENMFWYRQDPGLGLRLIYFSYDVKMKEKGDIPEGYSVSREKKERFSLILESASTNQTSMYLCASSPGAPSTDTQYFGPGTRLTVL.

The chain combines TRBV9 with TRBJ1-2; 12 bases fit TRBD1. The CDR3 has 15 amino acids. V was clipped by 0 bases and J by 4 bases; unmatched bases: 1. From germline, CDR1 is SGDLS and CDR2 YYNGEE. DNA for the CDR3: TGTGCCAGCAGCGTAGGGGACAGGGGGCCCTATGGCTACACCTTC. Translation: CASSVGDRGPYGYTF.

Remarks on this clone: The junction does not match germline at one end; this may be a read error. This chain joins TRBV5-1 and TRBJ2-2, with 7 nucleotides matching TRBD2. The CDR3 has 16 residues. Germline CDR1 reads SGHRS; CDR2 reads YFSETQ. CDR3 protein: CASRLVGGPRTGELFF. In DNA form, the CDR3 reads TGCGCCAGCAGATTGGTGGGAGGGCCTCGAACCGGGGAGCTGTTTTTT.

The chain uses TRBV7-2 and TRBJ2-2; 12 nucleotides agree with TRBD2. This CDR3 has 16 amino acids. CDR1 and CDR2 (germline): SGHTA, FQGNSA. J lost 5 bases, V lost 3 bases, and 4 bases had no gene match. The CDR3 protein is CASSLLLAGGTGELFF. CDR3 coding DNA: TGTGCCAGCAGCTTGCTGCTAGCGGGAGGGACCGGGGAGCTGTTTTTT.

V and J are TRBV7-9 and TRBJ2-1, with D possibly being TRBD1 (5 bases). The CDR3 sequence is 16 residues long. V was pared by 5 bases and J by 3 bases, with 17 bases between. Per the germline V gene, CDR1 is SEHNR and CDR2 is FQNEAQ (reference sequence). CDR3 sequence: CASSPSRVWSYNEQFF. CDR3 sequence (DNA): TGTGCCAGCAGCCCCAGCAGGGTTTGGAGCTACAATGAGCAGTTCTTC.

The rearrangement links TRBV6-5 to TRBJ1-1; possibly TRBD1 for D (6 bases). V lost 6 bases to trimming and J lost 0 bases, with 11 bases between them. From germline, CDR1 is MNHEY and CDR2 SVGAGI. This CDR3 spans 14 amino acids. This CDR3 reads CASRTPGVNTEAFF. For the CDR3, the DNA is TGTGCCAGCAGGACGCCAGGGGTGAACACTGAAGCTTTCTTT.

V gene TRBV29-1 combines with J gene TRBJ2-7; D not resolved. CDR1 and CDR2 (germline): SQVTM, ANQGSEA. There are 12 residues in the CDR3. Trimming pared 1 base from V and 6 bases from J, leaving 10 bases between. Written as DNA, the CDR3 is TGCAGCGTTGAAGGGGCCCCCAGCGAGCAGTACTTC. Amino acids: CSVEGAPSEQYF.

The rearrangement joins TRBV18 to TRBJ1-4; D possibly corresponds to TRBD1 (5 bases). The CDR3 has 16 amino acids. Germline assignment: CDR1 KGHSH and CDR2 LQKENI. The ends were cut back, 4 bases at V and 0 bases at J, with 12 bases in the middle. CDR3 nucleotides: TGTGCCAGCTCACAGCGACAGCTTGCAACTAATGAAAAACTGTTTTTT. Its translation: CASSQRQLATNEKLFF.

This chain joins TRBV6-6 and TRBJ1-2; D is unresolved. The length of the CDR3 is 12 residues. Germline CDR1 MNHNY, CDR2 SVGAGI (reference sequence). Trimming pared 0 bases from V and 7 bases from J, leaving 6 bases between. The CDR3 DNA is TGTGCCAGCAGTTACTCCTCGGGTGGCTACACCTTC. Encoded protein: CASSYSSGGYTF.

The chain couples TRBV11-2 to TRBJ2-7; TRBD2 matches at 14 bases. The V and J ends lost 4 bases and 3 bases, in that order; junction bases with no gene match: 2. The CDR3 has 15 amino acids. Germline loops: CDR1 SGHAT, CDR2 FQNNGV. CDR3 sequence reads: CASSWGLAGDYEQYF. The CDR3 DNA reads as TGTGCCAGCAGCTGGGGACTAGCGGGGGACTACGAGCAGTACTTC.

The chain combines TRBV5-5 with TRBJ1-6; TRBD1 matches 7 bases. This CDR3 is 16 amino acids long. The germline V gene encodes CDR1 SGHKS and CDR2 YYEKEE (reference sequence). After removal of 3 bases from V and 2 bases from J, the junction contained 5 bases not matched to a gene. CDR3 in amino acids: CASSSYRGAYNSPLHF. The CDR3 DNA reads as TGTGCCAGCAGCTCGTACAGGGGCGCCTATAATTCACCCCTCCACTTT.

The rearrangement uses TRBV11-2 and TRBJ2-7; 7 bases match TRBD1. V was pared by 4 bases and J by 5 bases, with 14 bases of the junction left unmatched. Germline CDR1 is SGHAT and CDR2 is FQNNGV. CDR3 length: 16 amino acids. The CDR3 reads CASSSDRALESDEQYF. CDR3 bases: TGTGCCAGCAGCTCCGACAGGGCCCTAGAATCAGACGAGCAGTACTTC. The full variable domain, completed using reference TRBV11-2 and TRBJ2-7, is EAGVAQSPRYKIIEKRQSVAFWCNPISGHATLYWYQQILGQGPKLLIQFQNNGVVDDSQLPKDRFSAERLKGVDSTLKIQPAKLEDSAVYLCASSSDRALESDEQYFGPGTRLTVT.

The chain combines TRBV6-5 with TRBJ2-1; 7 positions agree with TRBD2. This CDR3 spans 12 amino acids. The germline V gene encodes CDR1 MNHEY and CDR2 SVGAGI. V trimming: 6 bases; J trimming: 7 bases; junction bases outside the gene matches: 3. For the CDR3, the DNA is TGTGCCAGCAGGCTTAGCGGGAATGAGCAGTTCTTC. Translating it yields CASRLSGNEQFF.

The J gene is TRBJ2-7, the V gene TRBV5-4, with a weak D call TRBD2 (7 bases). Germline loops: CDR1 SGHNT, CDR2 YYREEE (reference sequence). The ends were cut back, 4 bases at V and 6 bases at J, with 20 bases in the middle. The CDR3 sequence is 15 residues long. Written as DNA, the CDR3 is TGTGCCAGCAGCCTGGGTATCGGGGGGCGCGTCGAGCAGTACTTC. Translated, it gives CASSLGIGGRVEQYF.

Concerning this clone: One end of the junction fails to match germline, which may point to a read error. The rearrangement uses TRBV6-5 and TRBJ2-6, with 9 bases aligning to TRBD1. CDR3 length equals 15 residues. Germline lookup yields CDR1 MNHEY and CDR2 SVGAGI. The CDR3 nucleotides read TGTGCGAGCTGGGACAGGGCGACTGGGGCCAACGGCCTGACTTTC. Translated: CASWDRATGANGLTF.

Only one count was recorded for this clone. The chain recombines TRBV7-9 with TRBJ2-1; 7 bases agree with TRBD1. Germline CDR1 reads SEHNR; CDR2 reads FQNEAQ (reference sequence). The CDR3 contains 14 residues. J gave up 8 bases and V 5 bases, and 9 bases lay outside the gene matches. For the CDR3, the DNA is TGTGCCAGCAGCGAACCCCAGGGGGTCGATGAGCAGTTCTTC. This sequence encodes CASSEPQGVDEQFF.